This T cell receptor beta chain appears in the sequencing data of a study of blood T cells in healthy people across ages. The V gene's germline CDR1 is DFQATT and CDR2 SNEGSKA (reference sequence). The V and J ends lost 6 bases and 7 bases, in that order; junction bases with no gene match: 14. This CDR3 spans 14 amino acids. There are a few counts of this clonotype. Sample-barcoded 5' priming and a J-beta primer mix drove a second PCR of about 7 to 11 cycles. TCRdb processed the 5' RACE reads anew with MiXCR; each CDR3 protein has one entry. The sample lists 790,000 or so distinct CDR3 sequences, about half occurring once.

What was sequenced was blood. The chain is built from TRBV20-1 and TRBJ2-7, with 8 bases identical to TRBD1. This sequence originates from an older man in good health. The CDR3 here is CSAIRTGTNDEQYF. CDR3 nucleotide sequence: TGCAGTGCAATTCGGACAGGGACGAACGATGAGCAGTACTTC.